This TCR beta chain is from a study of blood T cell repertoires in COVID-19. Study details: In each case, the material was cDNA or gDNA derived from T cells, B-cell-depleted T cells, or PBMCs.

Authors' methods: Nucleated cell counts were estimated from reference gene primer amplification. TCRdb keeps only in-frame clones here, not all; method: immunoSEQ multiplex PCR. V and J calls and clone size are as listed in that table; D and trimming were resolved from the DNA. The sample lists some 180,000 clones, 75% to 90% occurring once. The CDR3 is made up of 13 amino acids. Germline CDR1 reads MGHRA; CDR2 reads YSYEKL. Trimming took 4 bases from V and 0 from J, leaving 6 bases between them. This clone has a handful of counts. The sequence came from a woman in her sixties with acute or convalescent COVID-19. The chain employs TRBV4-1 and TRBJ1-1, with no clear D. Sequenced input: peripheral blood. CDR3 DNA sequence: TGCGCCAGCAGCCGCGGAATGAACACTGAAGCTTTCTTT. Translated, it gives CASSRGMNTEAFF.